This paragraph covers one T cell receptor beta chain sequence. Its antigen is undetermined. Only in-frame clones appear in the TCRdb table, and some are missing; sequencing was by immunoSEQ multiplex PCR. The table has tens of thousands of clones, over 85% seen once. Over chemoradiotherapy, repertoires were sampled more than once. The data belong to a study of chemoradiotherapy in HPV16-positive cancers. Study-level background: Functional T-cell assays on a couple of HPV16-positive patients' cells defined candidate HPV-specific clones and common TCR motifs. Study conclusions and caveats: Better recurrence-free survival went with HPV-responsive T-cell expansion in HPV16-positive patients. During treatment, candidate HPV-specific clones and E7-related motifs expanded in tumor.

Trimming took off 3 bases at V and 1 base at J, with 7 bases between the two ends. Looked up from germline, CDR1 is SGDLS and CDR2 is YYNGEE. The CDR3 length is 13 residues. The rearrangement uses TRBV9 and TRBJ1-1; D gene unclear. The source is a human donor with HPV-associated anogenital cancer. The specimen was blood, collected from a patient who underwent chemoradiotherapy. The CDR3 bases are TGTGCCAGCAGCGGACACCCGAACACTGAAGCTTTCTTT. It translates to CASSGHPNTEAFF.